Below are 5 T cell receptor beta chains sequenced from a single sample in a study of T cell changes during pregnancy in multiple sclerosis. Clones were read by immunoSEQ multiplex PCR, and TCRdb kept only the in-frame ones, dropping some. This sample has tens of thousands of clones, with more than 85% found just once. The sample consisted of CD4+ T cells from peripheral blood mononuclear cells, taken in the third trimester of pregnancy. Receptor source: a female donor with multiple sclerosis, enrolled in a pregnancy study.

The chain has TRBV19 and TRBJ2-6; a weak D match, TRBD2 (6 bases). CDR1 LNHDA and CDR2 SQIVND come from the germline V gene (reference sequence). V dropped 8 bases and J dropped 1 base, with 12 bases sitting between them. This CDR3 spans 15 amino acids. The CDR3 sequence is CASGVGGSGANVLTF. CDR3 in DNA: TGTGCCAGTGGGGTCGGGGGTTCTGGGGCCAACGTCCTGACTTTC.

The J gene is TRBJ1-5, the V gene TRBV12-5, with 7 bases fitting TRBD1. Germline V CDR1 and CDR2: LGHNT, FRNRAP. J lost 3 bases, V lost 5 bases, and 7 bases had no gene match. This CDR3 is built from 15 residues. The CDR3 region is CASGPGTADNQPQHF. DNA for the CDR3: TGTGCTAGTGGTCCCGGGACAGCAGACAATCAGCCCCAGCATTTT.

This clone came up once. The DNA for the CDR3 is TGTGCCAGCTCACGCTCGGTGCTGGCGGCCCGCACAGATACGCAGTATTTT. Translated: CASSRSVLAARTDTQYF. The chain couples TRBV18 to TRBJ2-3; D gene uncertain. This CDR3 has 17 amino acids. Trimming took 4 bases from V and 1 from J, leaving 18 bases between them. Germline V CDR1 and CDR2: KGHSH, LQKENI.

The chain links TRBV6-1 to TRBJ2-7, with D perhaps matching TRBD2 (5 bases). Germline lookup yields CDR1 MNHNS and CDR2 SASEGT. Trimming left V 0 bases short and J 5 bases short, with 8 bases between. The CDR3 covers 13 residues. The CDR3 DNA follows: TGTGCCAGCAGTGAAGCACCCGGGGACGAGCAGTACTTC. This sequence encodes CASSEAPGDEQYF.

The chain recombines TRBV4-3 with TRBJ2-1, with D uncertain. CDR1 and CDR2 from the germline V gene are LGHNA and YSLEER. Trimming pared 0 bases from V and 0 bases from J, leaving 12 bases between. The CDR3 consists of 17 residues. The CDR3 DNA reads TGCGCCAGCAGCCAAGAACTGCTTTTTAGCTCCTACAATGAGCAGTTCTTC. Residues: CASSQELLFSSYNEQFF.